The rows below give T cell receptor beta chains drawn from one sample of a study of T cells in Graves' hyperthyroidism and ophthalmopathy. TCRdb re-called the multiplex PCR reads with MiXCR, one entry per CDR3 protein. Among about 610,000 distinct CDR3 sequences listed, roughly 15% were seen once. The sample taken for sequencing was blood. The origin of the receptors is a woman in her forties with Graves' ophthalmopathy. The CDR3 runs from the conserved cysteine through the conserved F or W. Each record gives: clone size, J gene, CDR3 length, V gene, D gene, CDR3 protein, CDR3 DNA. D genes are given only for firm matches. The size of a clone is reported for some rows only, either as once, few or many, or as a class for expanded clones.

abundance: .
j_gene: TRBJ2-5
len: 16
v_gene: TRBV9
d_gene: .
CDR3aa: CASSVGSSLTQETQYF
CDR3nt: TGTGCCAGCAGCGTGGGTAGCTCCTTAACACAAGAGACCCAGTACTTC

abundance: .
j_gene: TRBJ2-7
len: 14
v_gene: TRBV19
d_gene: TRBD1
CDR3aa: CASRGTGSLYEQYF
CDR3nt: TGTGCCAGTAGAGGGACAGGATCTCTCTACGAGCAGTACTTC

abundance: many
j_gene: TRBJ1-1
len: 13
v_gene: TRBV24-1
d_gene: TRBD1
CDR3aa: CATSDGSRGQAFF
CDR3nt: TGTGCCACCAGTGATGGATCCAGGGGGCAAGCTTTCTTT

abundance: many
j_gene: TRBJ1-2
len: 15
v_gene: TRBV15
d_gene: TRBD1
CDR3aa: CATSRGGQGPYGYTF
CDR3nt: TGTGCCACCAGCAGAGGCGGACAGGGTCCCTATGGCTACACCTTC

abundance: many
j_gene: TRBJ1-3
len: 13
v_gene: TRBV12-3/TRBV12-4
d_gene: TRBD1
CDR3aa: CASSSGQGNTIYF
CDR3nt: TGTGCCAGCAGTTCGGGACAGGGAAACACCATATATTTT

abundance: many
j_gene: TRBJ2-5
len: 14
v_gene: TRBV20-1
d_gene: .
CDR3aa: CSARGARGLKTQYF
CDR3nt: TGCAGTGCTAGAGGGGCACGCGGGTTGAAGACCCAGTACTTC

abundance: many
j_gene: TRBJ1-1
len: 13
v_gene: TRBV6-2/TRBV6-3
d_gene: TRBD1
CDR3aa: CASRRQGDTEAFF
CDR3nt: TGTGCCAGCAGGAGACAGGGTGACACTGAAGCTTTCTTT

abundance: few
j_gene: TRBJ2-6
len: 18
v_gene: TRBV7-3
d_gene: .
CDR3aa: CASSLTGGRQAGANVLTF
CDR3nt: TGTGCCAGCAGCTTAACCGGCGGCAGGCAGGCTGGGGCCAACGTCCTGACTTTC

abundance: many
j_gene: TRBJ2-7
len: 15
v_gene: TRBV7-8
d_gene: .
CDR3aa: CASSLDRRESYEQYF
CDR3nt: TGTGCCAGCAGCTTAGATCGGCGCGAGTCCTACGAGCAGTACTTC

abundance: few
j_gene: TRBJ1-3
len: 14
v_gene: TRBV5-1
d_gene: .
CDR3aa: CASSLQDSGNTIYF
CDR3nt: TGCGCCAGCAGCTTACAGGACTCTGGAAACACCATATATTTT

abundance: .
j_gene: TRBJ2-2
len: 14
v_gene: TRBV27
d_gene: .
CDR3aa: CASRGREYTGELFF
CDR3nt: TGTGCCAGCAGAGGACGGGAGTACACCGGGGAGCTGTTTTTT

abundance: many
j_gene: TRBJ1-5
len: 13
v_gene: TRBV6-1
d_gene: .
CDR3aa: CASSKNSNQPQHF
CDR3nt: TGTGCCAGCAGCAAGAATAGCAATCAGCCCCAGCATTTT

abundance: many
j_gene: TRBJ2-5
len: 14
v_gene: TRBV7-8
d_gene: TRBD2
CDR3aa: CASSRGLAEETQYF
CDR3nt: TGTGCCAGCAGCCGGGGACTAGCGGAAGAGACCCAGTACTTC

abundance: .
j_gene: TRBJ2-1
len: 12
v_gene: TRBV6-2/TRBV6-3
d_gene: .
CDR3aa: CASSYEENEQFF
CDR3nt: TGTGCCAGCAGTTACGAGGAAAATGAGCAGTTCTTC

abundance: .
j_gene: TRBJ2-2
len: 14
v_gene: TRBV7-2
d_gene: .
CDR3aa: CASRSWGAGGELFF
CDR3nt: TGTGCCAGCAGATCGTGGGGGGCCGGCGGGGAGCTGTTTTTT

abundance: many
j_gene: TRBJ1-2
len: 15
v_gene: TRBV6-5
d_gene: .
CDR3aa: CASSSAGSGGSGYTF
CDR3nt: TGTGCCAGCAGTTCAGCAGGGTCGGGCGGTTCTGGCTACACCTTC

abundance: .
j_gene: TRBJ2-5
len: 16
v_gene: TRBV6-2/TRBV6-3
d_gene: TRBD2
CDR3aa: CASSTGLAGRVETQYF
CDR3nt: TGTGCCAGCAGCACAGGACTAGCGGGAAGGGTAGAGACCCAGTACTTC

abundance: .
j_gene: TRBJ1-5
len: 15
v_gene: TRBV19
d_gene: .
CDR3aa: CASSILWGINQPQHF
CDR3nt: TGTGCCAGTAGTATTCTATGGGGGATCAATCAGCCCCAGCATTTT

abundance: many
j_gene: TRBJ1-3
len: 15
v_gene: TRBV7-8
d_gene: .
CDR3aa: CASSLVGFSGNTIYF
CDR3nt: TGTGCCAGCAGCTTAGTCGGCTTCTCTGGAAACACCATATATTTT

abundance: many
j_gene: TRBJ1-5
len: 13
v_gene: TRBV6-2/TRBV6-3
d_gene: TRBD1
CDR3aa: CASTRQGDSPQHF
CDR3nt: TGTGCCAGCACCCGACAGGGAGACAGCCCCCAGCATTTT

abundance: many
j_gene: TRBJ2-7
len: 15
v_gene: TRBV27
d_gene: .
CDR3aa: CASSRGPDGNYEQYF
CDR3nt: TGTGCCAGCTCGCGGGGGCCCGATGGGAACTACGAGCAGTACTTC

abundance: many
j_gene: TRBJ1-5
len: 13
v_gene: TRBV12-3/TRBV12-4
d_gene: .
CDR3aa: CASSLMGDQPQHF
CDR3nt: TGTGCCAGCAGTTTAATGGGAGATCAGCCCCAGCATTTT

abundance: many
j_gene: TRBJ1-5
len: 15
v_gene: TRBV6-2/TRBV6-3
d_gene: TRBD1
CDR3aa: CASSYIQGDAQPQHF
CDR3nt: TGTGCCAGCAGTTATATACAGGGGGACGCGCAGCCCCAGCATTTT

abundance: few
j_gene: TRBJ2-2
len: 15
v_gene: TRBV7-2
d_gene: .
CDR3aa: CASSLAGHNTGELFF
CDR3nt: TGTGCCAGCAGCTTAGCGGGACACAACACCGGGGAGCTGTTTTTT

abundance: many
j_gene: TRBJ2-7
len: 13
v_gene: TRBV12-3/TRBV12-4
d_gene: .
CDR3aa: CASSKTVSYEQYF
CDR3nt: TGTGCCAGCAGTAAGACAGTCTCCTACGAGCAGTACTTC

abundance: many
j_gene: TRBJ2-7
len: 15
v_gene: TRBV9
d_gene: TRBD1
CDR3aa: CASSLGQGGYYEQYF
CDR3nt: TGTGCCAGCAGCCTCGGACAGGGAGGATACTACGAGCAGTACTTC

abundance: .
j_gene: TRBJ1-3
len: 12
v_gene: TRBV7-9
d_gene: .
CDR3aa: CASSLASGQGYF
CDR3nt: TGTGCCAGCAGCTTAGCCTCCGGGCAGGGATATTTT

abundance: many
j_gene: TRBJ1-2
len: 11
v_gene: TRBV28
d_gene: .
CDR3aa: CASSFPYGYTF
CDR3nt: TGTGCCAGCAGTTTCCCCTATGGCTACACCTTC

abundance: .
j_gene: TRBJ2-5
len: 14
v_gene: TRBV20-1
d_gene: TRBD1
CDR3aa: CSALQGIFLETQYF
CDR3nt: TGCAGTGCTCTACAGGGGATTTTCTTAGAGACCCAGTACTTC

abundance: many
j_gene: TRBJ2-7
len: 15
v_gene: TRBV6-5
d_gene: .
CDR3aa: CASSYSGDRTYEQYF
CDR3nt: TGTGCCAGCAGTTACTCAGGAGACAGGACCTACGAGCAGTACTTC

abundance: many
j_gene: TRBJ1-5
len: 17
v_gene: TRBV11-2
d_gene: TRBD1
CDR3aa: CASSRTGAKDSNQPQHF
CDR3nt: TGTGCCAGCAGCCGGACAGGGGCCAAGGACAGCAATCAGCCCCAGCATTTT

abundance: .
j_gene: TRBJ1-2
len: 12
v_gene: TRBV28
d_gene: .
CDR3aa: CASSFRGTGYTF
CDR3nt: TGTGCCAGCAGTTTTAGGGGGACTGGCTACACCTTC

abundance: many
j_gene: TRBJ1-1
len: 14
v_gene: TRBV20-1
d_gene: .
CDR3aa: CSAGRAAGITEAFF
CDR3nt: TGCAGTGCGGGGAGGGCGGCGGGGATCACTGAAGCTTTCTTT

abundance: few
j_gene: TRBJ1-6
len: 14
v_gene: TRBV28
d_gene: .
CDR3aa: CASSWTEYNSPLHF
CDR3nt: TGTGCCAGCAGTTGGACAGAATATAATTCACCCCTCCACTTT

abundance: many
j_gene: TRBJ2-7
len: 14
v_gene: TRBV7-2
d_gene: .
CDR3aa: CASSLIGVAYEQYF
CDR3nt: TGTGCCAGCAGCTTAATAGGGGTTGCCTACGAGCAGTACTTC

abundance: .
j_gene: TRBJ2-7
len: 15
v_gene: TRBV18
d_gene: TRBD1
CDR3aa: CASSRPGQGAAEQYF
CDR3nt: TGTGCCAGCTCACGGCCGGGACAGGGGGCAGCTGAGCAGTACTTC

abundance: many
j_gene: TRBJ2-7
len: 13
v_gene: TRBV11-2
d_gene: .
CDR3aa: CASTDQGSYEQYF
CDR3nt: TGTGCCAGCACCGACCAGGGATCCTACGAGCAGTACTTC

abundance: few
j_gene: TRBJ1-5
len: 12
v_gene: TRBV6-1
d_gene: .
CDR3aa: CASRKSNQPQHF
CDR3nt: TGTGCCAGCAGAAAAAGCAATCAGCCCCAGCATTTT

abundance: many
j_gene: TRBJ2-5
len: 15
v_gene: TRBV28
d_gene: TRBD1
CDR3aa: CASSTLGQLQETQYF
CDR3nt: TGTGCCAGCAGCACTTTGGGACAGTTACAAGAGACCCAGTACTTC

abundance: .
j_gene: TRBJ2-3
len: 19
v_gene: TRBV7-1
d_gene: TRBD2
CDR3aa: CASTPGALAGGPLADTQYF
CDR3nt: TGTGCCAGCACCCCAGGAGCGTTAGCGGGAGGGCCTTTAGCAGATACGCAGTATTTT

abundance: many
j_gene: TRBJ2-4
len: 14
v_gene: TRBV12-3/TRBV12-4
d_gene: .
CDR3aa: CASTRDTNKNIQYF
CDR3nt: TGTGCCAGCACCCGGGACACCAACAAAAACATTCAGTACTTC

abundance: many
j_gene: TRBJ1-1
len: 13
v_gene: TRBV29-1
d_gene: .
CDR3aa: CSALGQLDTEAFF
CDR3nt: TGCAGCGCCCTAGGACAGTTGGACACTGAAGCTTTCTTT

abundance: many
j_gene: TRBJ1-5
len: 14
v_gene: TRBV12-3/TRBV12-4
d_gene: .
CDR3aa: CASSSSSGVQPQHF
CDR3nt: TGTGCCAGCAGTTCTTCCTCAGGGGTTCAGCCCCAGCATTTT

abundance: .
j_gene: TRBJ2-7
len: 14
v_gene: TRBV6-1
d_gene: .
CDR3aa: CASSAQGGNYEQYF
CDR3nt: TGTGCCAGCAGTGCACAGGGGGGGAATTACGAGCAGTACTTC

abundance: many
j_gene: TRBJ2-7
len: 14
v_gene: TRBV6-2/TRBV6-3
d_gene: TRBD1
CDR3aa: CASTRDRVQSEQYF
CDR3nt: TGTGCCAGCACCCGGGACAGGGTGCAAAGCGAGCAGTACTTC

abundance: .
j_gene: TRBJ1-2
len: 14
v_gene: TRBV18
d_gene: TRBD1
CDR3aa: CASSPTGADYGYTF
CDR3nt: TGTGCCAGCTCACCCACAGGGGCCGACTATGGCTACACCTTC

abundance: many
j_gene: TRBJ2-5
len: 12
v_gene: TRBV30
d_gene: .
CDR3aa: CAWSPHQETQYF
CDR3nt: TGTGCCTGGAGTCCTCACCAAGAGACCCAGTACTTC

abundance: once
j_gene: TRBJ2-7
len: 12
v_gene: TRBV7-2
d_gene: .
CDR3aa: CASSLTGPEQYF
CDR3nt: TGTGCCAGCAGCTTGACGGGGCCCGAGCAGTACTTC

abundance: many
j_gene: TRBJ2-5
len: 13
v_gene: TRBV12-3/TRBV12-4
d_gene: TRBD1
CDR3aa: CASTKDRRGTQYF
CDR3nt: TGTGCCAGCACGAAGGACAGGAGAGGAACCCAGTACTTC

abundance: many
j_gene: TRBJ1-1
len: 12
v_gene: TRBV10-3
d_gene: TRBD1
CDR3aa: CAISTGGTEAFF
CDR3nt: TGTGCCATCAGTACAGGGGGCACTGAAGCTTTCTTT

abundance: .
j_gene: TRBJ1-1
len: 15
v_gene: TRBV29-1
d_gene: TRBD1
CDR3aa: CSAAIPGQLNTEAFF
CDR3nt: TGCAGCGCCGCGATCCCGGGACAGTTGAACACTGAAGCTTTCTTT